A single sample is the source of the 27 T cell receptor beta chains below, sequenced in a study of T cells in narcolepsy. The method was immunoSEQ multiplex PCR; TCRdb's version includes in-frame clones alone and lacks a portion of them. The sample shows under 11,000 clones, about three quarters of them seen only once. The source material was CD45RA- memory CD8+ T cells from PBMCs. The receptors were gathered from a human donor with narcolepsy.

This clone is medium-sized by share. The chain couples TRBV7-9 to TRBJ1-1, with D perhaps TRBD1 (6 bases). CDR1 and CDR2 from the germline V gene are SEHNR and FQNEAQ (reference sequence). This CDR3 contains 12 residues. Trimming removed 1 base at V and 7 bases at J, with 7 bases between. The CDR3 DNA reads as TGTGCCAGCAGCTTAGGACAGGTTGAAGCTTTCTTT. Amino acid sequence: CASSLGQVEAFF.

The chain recombines TRBV4-1 with TRBJ2-7, with D tentatively TRBD2 (6 bases). The CDR3 consists of 15 residues. The ends were cut back, 0 bases at V and 2 bases at J, with 11 bases in the middle. CDR1 MGHRA and CDR2 YSYEKL come from the germline V gene. This chain's CDR3 is CASSQEVGTAYEQYF. Written as DNA, the CDR3 is TGCGCCAGCAGCCAAGAGGTTGGGACTGCCTACGAGCAGTACTTC.

This chain links TRBV29-1 with TRBJ2-5, with TRBD1 identical over 9 bases. The CDR3 is 16 amino acids. The germline V gene has CDR1 SQVTM and CDR2 ANQGSEA. The trim removed 4 bases at V and 1 base at J, leaving 10 bases unmatched. The CDR3: CSVGPLDRGPQETQYF. The CDR3 coding sequence is TGCAGCGTTGGTCCCCTGGACAGGGGACCCCAAGAGACCCAGTACTTC.

V gene TRBV4-1 combines with J gene TRBJ2-7; D unresolved. Germline values: CDR1 MGHRA, CDR2 YSYEKL. The CDR3 is 14 amino acids. Trimming left V 0 bases short and J 3 bases short, with 9 bases between. As DNA, the CDR3 is TGCGCCAGCAGCCAAGATCAAGGTGACTACGAGCAGTACTTC. Translated, it gives CASSQDQGDYEQYF.

The chain combines TRBV11-2 with TRBJ1-5; 9 bases are a match to TRBD1. Trimming took 7 bases from V and 6 from J; bases not matched to a gene: 13. Germline V gene lookup returns CDR1 SGHAT and CDR2 FQNNGV. The CDR3 has 16 amino acids. The CDR3 region is CASILPGQGLFQPQHF. The CDR3 nucleotides read TGTGCCAGCATCCTTCCGGGACAGGGACTCTTTCAGCCCCAGCATTTT.

The CDR3 DNA reads TGTGCCAGCAGTTACTTGGACAGGGGCGAGCAGTACTTC. Its translation: CASSYLDRGEQYF. J is TRBJ2-7 and V is TRBV27; 9 bases align to TRBD1. J lost 6 bases, V lost 4 bases, and 4 bases had no gene match. The CDR3 runs 13 residues. Looked up from germline, CDR1 is MNHEY and CDR2 is SMNVEV (reference sequence).

A few counts support this clone. The same CDR3 is also encoded by other DNA sequences in this sample. The V call is TRBV11-3, the J call TRBJ2-1, with 7 bases identical to TRBD2. The CDR3 has 13 residues. With V trimmed by 3 bases and J by 7 bases, 3 bases remained unmatched. The germline gives CDR1 SGHNT, CDR2 YENEEA. The CDR3 region has the DNA TGTGCCAGCAGCTTCGCCGGGGGGAATGAGCAGTTCTTC. Amino acids: CASSFAGGNEQFF.

V usage is TRBV9 and J usage is TRBJ2-3, with TRBD2 as a possible D gene (7 bases). CDR1 is SGDLS, CDR2 YYNGEE, per germline. This CDR3 region has 16 residues. V shed 7 bases and J shed 0 bases, with 18 bases lying between them. The CDR3 protein is CASQGHAGASTDTQYF. The CDR3 DNA reads as TGTGCCAGCCAGGGGCATGCGGGAGCTAGCACAGATACGCAGTATTTT.

The chain has TRBV29-1 and TRBJ2-1, with 8 bases identical to TRBD2. CDR3 size: 13 residues. Trimming cost V 7 bases and J 3 bases; bases outside gene matches: 5. CDR1 is SQVTM and CDR2 is ANQGSEA in the germline V gene. The CDR3 sequence is CSGGLAGYNEQFF. The CDR3 nucleotides are TGCAGCGGCGGCCTAGCGGGCTACAATGAGCAGTTCTTC.

This chain joins TRBV28 and TRBJ1-1; D remains unclear. Germline V gene lookup returns CDR1 MDHEN and CDR2 SYDVKM. The V end was cut by 1 base, the J end by 1 base, with 4 bases between. This CDR3 has 13 amino acids. Written as DNA, the CDR3 is TGTGCCAGCAGTTTATTAGAGAACACTGAAGCTTTCTTT. Protein sequence: CASSLLENTEAFF.

This clone was counted a few times. The chain combines TRBV6-1 with TRBJ1-6; D may be TRBD1 (6 bases). Germline CDR1 is MNHNS and CDR2 is SASEGT. Trimming stripped 5 bases from V and 5 bases from J, with 10 bases between. The CDR3 consists of 14 residues. Here the CDR3 DNA reads TGTGCCAGCAGTTATTGGACAGATAATTCACCCCTCCACTTT. Translation: CASSYWTDNSPLHF.

This chain joins TRBV7-9 and TRBJ2-2, with unresolved D. The CDR3 spans 14 residues. Trimming stripped 5 bases from V and 4 bases from J, with 11 bases between. CDR1 and CDR2 (germline): SEHNR, FQNEAQ (reference sequence). Here the CDR3 DNA reads TGTGCCAGCAGCATAAATCCGGGCACCGGGGAGCTGTTTTTT. Its protein is CASSINPGTGELFF.

V is TRBV7-8 and J is TRBJ2-7; D possibly corresponds to TRBD2 (7 bases). The CDR3 is made up of 17 amino acids. V was clipped by 2 bases and J by 4 bases, with 21 bases between them. CDR1 and CDR2 from the germline V gene are SGHVS and FQNEAQ. The CDR3 DNA reads TGTGCCAGCAGCTTACCCCCTGGGGGGGCCGACTATTACGAGCAGTACTTC. This sequence encodes CASSLPPGGADYYEQYF. Full variable domain (remainder filled in from reference TRBV7-8 and TRBJ2-7): GAGVSQSPRYKVAKRGQDVALRCDPISGHVSLFWYQQALGQGPEFLTYFQNEAQLDKSGLPSDRFFAERPEGSVSTLKIQRTQQEDSAVYLCASSLPPGGADYYEQYFGPGTRLTVT.

V and J are TRBV6-6 and TRBJ2-1, with no clear D. The CDR3 runs 13 residues. V shed 5 bases and J shed 4 bases, with 9 bases lying between them. The V gene's germline CDR1 is MNHNY and CDR2 SVGAGI (reference sequence). The DNA of the CDR3 is TGTGCCAGCAGTGCTATAGAGTACAATGAGCAGTTCTTC. It specifies CASSAIEYNEQFF.

This chain uses TRBV4-2 with TRBJ2-7; 7 positions match TRBD2. The CDR3 length is 17 residues. V gave up 0 bases and J gave up 2 bases; unmatched junction bases: 10. CDR1 is LGHNA, CDR2 YNFKEQ, per germline. CDR3 amino acids: CASSQEGGAGPPYEQYF. CDR3 bases: TGTGCCAGCAGCCAAGAAGGCGGAGCGGGGCCCCCCTACGAGCAGTACTTC.

V gene TRBV6-1 combines with J gene TRBJ2-7; D is perhaps TRBD1 or TRBD2 (6 bases each). The CDR3 runs to 14 residues. V was clipped by 1 base and J by 2 bases, with 9 bases between them. Germline V gene lookup returns CDR1 MNHNS and CDR2 SASEGT. The CDR3 coding sequence is TGTGCCAGCAGTGAAGAGGGGGGAGCCTACGAGCAGTACTTC. Its protein is CASSEEGGAYEQYF.

The rearrangement links TRBV29-1 to TRBJ2-7; 10 positions agree with TRBD2. Germline CDR1 SQVTM, CDR2 ANQGSEA. V dropped 5 bases and J dropped 0; count of bases not matched to a gene: 1. The CDR3 runs 13 residues. As DNA, the CDR3 is TGCAGCGTTCTAGCGGGGGTCTCCTACGAGCAGTACTTC. It codes for CSVLAGVSYEQYF.

The chain carries TRBV6-5 and TRBJ1-1; TRBD1 is a possible D gene (6 bases). V gave up 0 bases and J gave up 4 bases, with 6 bases separating them. This CDR3 contains 13 residues. The germline V gene encodes CDR1 MNHEY and CDR2 SVGAGI. CDR3 sequence: CASSYSGGTEAFF. The CDR3 DNA reads TGTGCCAGCAGTTACTCAGGGGGCACTGAAGCTTTCTTT.

The chain uses TRBV13 and TRBJ2-7; a weak D match, TRBD2 (6 bases). The CDR3 covers 15 residues. V shed 0 bases and J shed 2 bases, with 11 bases lying between them. In germline, CDR1 is PRHDT, CDR2 FYEKMQ (reference sequence). The CDR3 protein is CASSLGEGTPYEQYF. CDR3 DNA sequence: TGTGCCAGCAGCTTAGGTGAGGGGACTCCCTACGAGCAGTACTTC.

This chain links TRBV4-3 with TRBJ1-2; a weak D match, TRBD1 (5 bases). Germline CDR1 reads LGHNA; CDR2 reads YSLEER. Between the trimmed V and J ends, which lost 0 bases and 2 bases, there was a span of 10 bases. CDR3 length: 15 residues. The chain's CDR3 is CASSQDGAGNYGYTF. CDR3 in DNA: TGCGCCAGCAGCCAAGATGGGGCAGGGAACTATGGCTACACCTTC.

The chain uses TRBV4-1 and TRBJ1-1, with TRBD1 matching 8 bases. In germline, CDR1 is MGHRA, CDR2 YSYEKL. This CDR3 is 13 amino acids long. Trimming took 4 bases from V and 4 from J; bases not matched to a gene: 2. CDR3 amino acids: CASSLGTGTEAFF. The DNA of the CDR3 is TGCGCCAGCAGCCTAGGGACAGGCACTGAAGCTTTCTTT.

The genes are TRBV28 and TRBJ1-5; D gene ambiguous. V lost 8 bases to trimming and J lost 4 bases, with 15 bases between them. This CDR3 has 14 residues. Germline V gene sequence: CDR1 MDHEN, CDR2 SYDVKM. The CDR3 coding sequence is TGTGCCAGCGCTTCAACGGGGATTAATCAGCCCCAGCATTTT. It specifies CASASTGINQPQHF.

This clone was picked up a small number of times. Written as DNA, the CDR3 is TGCGCCAGCAGCCAAGATGGTCAGCCCCAGCATTTT. Residues: CASSQDGQPQHF. This sequence joins TRBV4-1 and TRBJ1-5; D gene unclear. Germline CDR1 reads MGHRA; CDR2 reads YSYEKL. V was shortened by 0 bases and J by 6 bases, with 3 bases between the two germline ends. This CDR3 has 12 residues.

This clone occurred once. V gene TRBV6-5 combines with J gene TRBJ2-2; D not resolved. Between the trimmed V and J ends, which lost 5 bases and 2 bases, there was a span of 6 bases. Per the germline V gene, CDR1 is MNHEY and CDR2 is SVGAGI. The CDR3 runs 13 residues. DNA of the CDR3: TGTGCCAGCAGTATCCGAAACACCGGGGAGCTGTTTTTT. Amino acids: CASSIRNTGELFF.

The chain joins TRBV11-3 to TRBJ2-1; a weak D match, TRBD1 (6 bases). CDR1 is SGHNT, CDR2 YENEEA, per germline. The V end was cut by 4 bases, the J end by 5 bases, with 15 bases between. CDR3 length: 15 residues. This chain's CDR3 is CASSYTGSYHNEQFF. CDR3 DNA sequence: TGTGCCAGCAGCTATACAGGGTCCTACCACAATGAGCAGTTCTTC.

V and J are TRBV7-2 and TRBJ1-1; no clear D. V was shortened by 0 bases and J by 7 bases, with 9 bases between the two germline ends. The CDR3 has 13 amino acids. CDR1 and CDR2 from the germline V gene are SGHTA and FQGNSA. CDR3 DNA: TGTGCCAGCAGCTTAGCTAGCACCTATGAAGCTTTCTTT. This sequence encodes CASSLASTYEAFF.

This chain connects TRBV23-1 to TRBJ1-3, with no clear D. TRBV23-1 is an ORF, and what it does is uncertain. V was cut by 2 bases and J by 7 bases, with 15 bases left in between. CDR3 size: 15 residues. The CDR3 spells CASSQAAFPWNTIYF. The CDR3 region has the DNA TGCGCCAGCAGTCAAGCGGCCTTTCCGTGGAACACCATATATTTT.